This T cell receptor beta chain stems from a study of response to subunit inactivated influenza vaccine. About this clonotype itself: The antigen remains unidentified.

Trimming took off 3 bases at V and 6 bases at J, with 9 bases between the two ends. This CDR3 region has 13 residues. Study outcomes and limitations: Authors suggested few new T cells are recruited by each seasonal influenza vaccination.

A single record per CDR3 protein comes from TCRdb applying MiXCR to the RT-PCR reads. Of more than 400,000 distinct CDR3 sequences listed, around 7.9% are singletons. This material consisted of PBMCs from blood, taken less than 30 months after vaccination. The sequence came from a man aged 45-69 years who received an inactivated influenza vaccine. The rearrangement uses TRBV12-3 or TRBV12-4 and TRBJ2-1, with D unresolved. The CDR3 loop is CASSFESINEQFF. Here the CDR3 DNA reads TGTGCCAGCAGTTTCGAATCGATCAATGAGCAGTTCTTC.